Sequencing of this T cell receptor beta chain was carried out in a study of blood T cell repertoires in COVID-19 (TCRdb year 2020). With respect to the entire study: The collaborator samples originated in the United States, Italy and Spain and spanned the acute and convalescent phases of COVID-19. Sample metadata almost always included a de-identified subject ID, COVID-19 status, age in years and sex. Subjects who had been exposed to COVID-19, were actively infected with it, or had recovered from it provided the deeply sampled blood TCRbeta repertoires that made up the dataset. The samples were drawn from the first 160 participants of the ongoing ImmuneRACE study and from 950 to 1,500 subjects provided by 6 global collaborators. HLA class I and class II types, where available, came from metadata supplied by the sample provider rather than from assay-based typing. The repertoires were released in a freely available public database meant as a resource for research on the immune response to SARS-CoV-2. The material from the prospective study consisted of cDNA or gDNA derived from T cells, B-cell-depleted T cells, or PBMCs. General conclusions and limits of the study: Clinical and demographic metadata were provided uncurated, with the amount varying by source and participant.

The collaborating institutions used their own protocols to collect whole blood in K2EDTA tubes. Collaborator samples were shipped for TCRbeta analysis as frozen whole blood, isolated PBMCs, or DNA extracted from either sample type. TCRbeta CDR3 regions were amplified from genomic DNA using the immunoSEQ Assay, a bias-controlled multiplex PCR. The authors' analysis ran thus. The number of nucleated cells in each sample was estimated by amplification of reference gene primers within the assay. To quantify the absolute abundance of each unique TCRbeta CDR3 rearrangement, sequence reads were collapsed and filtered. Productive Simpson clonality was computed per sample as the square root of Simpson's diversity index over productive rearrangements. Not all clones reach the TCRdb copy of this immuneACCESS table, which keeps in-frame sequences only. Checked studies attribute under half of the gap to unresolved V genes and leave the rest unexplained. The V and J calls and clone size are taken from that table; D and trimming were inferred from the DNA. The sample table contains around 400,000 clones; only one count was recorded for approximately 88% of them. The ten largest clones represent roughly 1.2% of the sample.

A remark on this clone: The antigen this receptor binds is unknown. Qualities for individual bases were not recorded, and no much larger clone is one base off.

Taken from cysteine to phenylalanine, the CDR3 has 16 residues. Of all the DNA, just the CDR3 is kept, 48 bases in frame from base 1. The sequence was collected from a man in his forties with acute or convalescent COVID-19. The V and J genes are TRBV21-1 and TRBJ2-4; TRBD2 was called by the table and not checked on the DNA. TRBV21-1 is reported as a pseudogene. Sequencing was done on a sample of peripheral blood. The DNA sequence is TGTGCCAGCCCCAATGGCCAGCGGGTAGCCAAAAACATTCAGTACTTC. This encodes CASPNGQRVAKNIQYF.